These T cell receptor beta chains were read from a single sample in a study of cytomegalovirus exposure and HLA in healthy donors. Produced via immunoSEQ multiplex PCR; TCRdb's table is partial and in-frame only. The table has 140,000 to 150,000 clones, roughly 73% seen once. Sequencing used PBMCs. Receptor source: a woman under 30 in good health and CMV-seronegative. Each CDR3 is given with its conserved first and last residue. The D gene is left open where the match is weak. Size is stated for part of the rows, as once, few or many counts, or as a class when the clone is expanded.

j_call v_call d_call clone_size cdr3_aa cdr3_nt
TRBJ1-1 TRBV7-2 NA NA CASSLLLTGIRMGEAFF TGTGCCAGCAGCCTCCTCCTTACAGGGATTAGGATGGGTGAAGCTTTCTTT
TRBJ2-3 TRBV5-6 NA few CASSLGLTSTDTQYF TGTGCCAGCAGCTTAGGACTCACTAGCACAGATACGCAGTATTTT
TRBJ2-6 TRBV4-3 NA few CASSQVQGSGANVLTF TGCGCCAGCAGCCAAGTGCAGGGGAGTGGGGCCAACGTCCTGACTTTC
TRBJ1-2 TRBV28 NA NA CASSGATGWDGYTF TGTGCCAGCAGTGGGGCCACAGGCTGGGATGGCTACACCTTC
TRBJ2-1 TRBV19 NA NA CATKPFGENNEQFF TGTGCCACCAAGCCGTTCGGGGAGAACAATGAGCAGTTCTTC
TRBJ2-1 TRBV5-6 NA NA CAGGGRNTNEQFF TGTGCCGGGGGAGGACGGAACACTAATGAGCAGTTCTTC
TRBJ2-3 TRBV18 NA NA CASSPSNTDTQYF TGTGCCAGCTCACCATCCAACACAGATACGCAGTATTTT
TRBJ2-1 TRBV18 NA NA CASSPLSREQFF TGTGCCAGCTCACCACTCTCCCGTGAGCAGTTCTTC
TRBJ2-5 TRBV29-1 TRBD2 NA CSVELAGGLKETQYF TGCAGCGTTGAATTAGCGGGAGGGCTTAAGGAGACCCAGTACTTC
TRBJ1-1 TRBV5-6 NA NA CASSLGTTGNTEAFF TGTGCCAGCAGCCTCGGGACAACTGGAAACACTGAAGCTTTCTTT
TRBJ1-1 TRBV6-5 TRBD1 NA CASSTRQGMHTEAFF TGTGCCAGCAGTACCAGACAGGGGATGCACACTGAAGCTTTCTTT
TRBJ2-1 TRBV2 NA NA CASGDPGSYNEQFF TGTGCCAGCGGGGATCCGGGGTCCTACAATGAGCAGTTCTTC
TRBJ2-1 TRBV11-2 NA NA CASSEGPYPDEQFF TGTGCCAGCAGCGAGGGCCCGTACCCTGATGAGCAGTTCTTC
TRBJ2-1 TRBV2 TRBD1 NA CASRDRQGSHNEQFF TGTGCCAGCAGGGACCGACAGGGGTCCCACAATGAGCAGTTCTTC
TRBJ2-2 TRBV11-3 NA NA CASSSRGAGELFF TGTGCCAGCAGCTCGCGGGGAGCCGGGGAGCTGTTTTTT
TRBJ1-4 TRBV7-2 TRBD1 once CASSLAPDRGQGATNEKLFF TGTGCCAGCAGCTTAGCTCCCGACAGGGGGCAGGGGGCAACTAATGAAAAACTGTTTTTT
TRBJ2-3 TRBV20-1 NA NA CSAREGAAQYF TGCAGTGCTAGAGAGGGCGCAGCGCAGTATTTT
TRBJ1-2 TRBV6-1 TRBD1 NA CASTRGGQGIHGYTF TGTGCCAGCACTCGAGGGGGACAGGGTATCCATGGCTACACCTTC
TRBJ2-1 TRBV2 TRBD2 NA CASSEREASYNEQFF TGTGCCAGCAGTGAGCGGGAGGCGTCCTACAATGAGCAGTTCTTC
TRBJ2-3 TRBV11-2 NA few CASSLVVGTDTQYF TGTGCCAGCAGCTTAGTCGTTGGCACAGATACGCAGTATTTT
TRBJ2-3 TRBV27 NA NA CASSLVGGASSDTQYF TGTGCCAGCAGTTTAGTCGGCGGAGCCTCCTCAGATACGCAGTATTTT
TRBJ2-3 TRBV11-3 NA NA CASSSSTDTQYF TGTGCCAGCAGCTCCTCCACAGATACGCAGTATTTT
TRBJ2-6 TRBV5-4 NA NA CASSLSGANGLTF TGTGCCAGCAGCTTGTCTGGGGCCAACGGCCTGACTTTC
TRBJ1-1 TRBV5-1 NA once CASSLELGTWNTEAFF TGCGCCAGCAGCTTGGAGCTCGGGACTTGGAACACTGAAGCTTTCTTT
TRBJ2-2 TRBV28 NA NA CASSSWRGANTGELFF TGTGCCAGCAGTTCTTGGCGGGGCGCGAACACCGGGGAGCTGTTTTTT
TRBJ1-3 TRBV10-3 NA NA CAIRPDRSGNTIYF TGTGCCATCAGACCCGACAGATCTGGAAACACCATATATTTT
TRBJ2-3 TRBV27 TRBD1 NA CASSQGTGFWDTQYF TGTGCCAGCAGTCAGGGGACAGGCTTTTGGGATACGCAGTATTTT
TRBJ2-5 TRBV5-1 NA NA CASSWDKQETQYF TGCGCCAGCAGCTGGGACAAACAAGAGACCCAGTACTTC
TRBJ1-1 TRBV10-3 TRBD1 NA CAIRDRGNTEAFF TGTGCCATCAGGGACAGGGGGAACACTGAAGCTTTCTTT
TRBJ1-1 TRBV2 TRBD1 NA CASSEARDSLNTEAFF TGTGCCAGCAGTGAAGCGCGGGACAGCTTGAACACTGAAGCTTTCTTT
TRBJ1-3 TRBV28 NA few CASSLGGGSGNTIYF TGTGCCAGCAGTTTAGGGGGGGGCTCTGGAAACACCATATATTTT
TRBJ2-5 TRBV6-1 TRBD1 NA CASSGTGRLETQYF TGTGCCAGCAGTGGGACAGGAAGGTTAGAGACCCAGTACTTC
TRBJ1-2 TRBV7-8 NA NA CASSLEGRAKNYGYTF TGTGCCAGCAGCTTAGAGGGCAGGGCAAAGAACTATGGCTACACCTTC
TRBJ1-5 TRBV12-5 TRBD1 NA CASASPGQGKGQPQHF TGTGCTAGTGCTTCTCCGGGACAGGGGAAAGGTCAGCCCCAGCATTTT
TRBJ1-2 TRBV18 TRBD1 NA CASSPPTGPDGYTF TGTGCCAGCTCACCTCCGACAGGGCCCGATGGCTACACCTTC
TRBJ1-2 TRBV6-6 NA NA CASSYVSGNYGYTF TGTGCCAGCAGTTACGTCTCGGGGAACTATGGCTACACCTTC
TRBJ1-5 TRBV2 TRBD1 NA CASSGGQGPYQPQHF TGTGCCAGCAGTGGAGGACAGGGCCCCTATCAGCCCCAGCATTTT
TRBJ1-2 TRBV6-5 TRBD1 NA CASSYGGTGAIYGYTF TGTGCCAGCAGTTATGGGGGGACAGGGGCCATCTATGGCTACACCTTC
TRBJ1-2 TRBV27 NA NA CASSLGQAYGYTF TGTGCCAGCAGTTTGGGCCAAGCATATGGCTACACCTTC
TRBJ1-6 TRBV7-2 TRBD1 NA CASSLAGQGFNSPLHF TGTGCCAGCAGCTTAGCCGGACAGGGTTTCAATTCACCCCTCCACTTT
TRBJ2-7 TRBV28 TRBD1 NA CASTTSGTVNYEQYF TGTGCCAGCACCACATCCGGGACAGTGAACTACGAGCAGTACTTC
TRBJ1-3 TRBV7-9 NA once CASSLAAPLNTIYF TGTGCCAGCAGCTTAGCAGCGCCCTTAAACACCATATATTTT
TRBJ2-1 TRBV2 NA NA CASSGVGRGSSYNEQFF TGTGCCAGCAGTGGGGTGGGACGGGGGAGCTCCTACAATGAGCAGTTCTTC
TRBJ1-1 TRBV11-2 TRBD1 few CASSTGQGRGTEAFF TGTGCCAGCAGCACCGGACAGGGGAGGGGCACTGAAGCTTTCTTT
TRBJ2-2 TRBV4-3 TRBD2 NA CASSQEGAGGPTGELFF TGCGCCAGCAGCCAAGAAGGGGCGGGGGGCCCCACCGGGGAGCTGTTTTTT
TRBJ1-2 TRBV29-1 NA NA CSVVPQLDYGYTF TGCAGCGTTGTCCCCCAGTTGGACTATGGCTACACCTTC
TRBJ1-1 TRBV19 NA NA CASSPGGRMNTEAFF TGTGCCAGTAGTCCCGGGGGGAGGATGAACACTGAAGCTTTCTTT
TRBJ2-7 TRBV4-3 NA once CASSQERLSYEQYF TGCGCCAGCAGCCAAGAGAGACTAAGCTACGAGCAGTACTTC